The clone carrying this TCR beta chain was detected ten times or more. The antigen remains unidentified. This entry comes from a study of T cells in Graves' hyperthyroidism and ophthalmopathy. The CDR3 is 13 residues long. The V end lost 5 bases, the J end lost 5 bases, and 11 bases lay between the germline ends. Germline V gene lookup returns CDR1 SGHAT and CDR2 FQNNGV. Amplified TCR beta CDR3 regions came from RNA transcripts. A set of HTBI primers served as the primers for a first-round RT-PCR of the TCR CDR3. TCRdb processed the multiplex PCR reads anew with MiXCR; each CDR3 protein has one entry. This table has about 400,000 distinct CDR3 sequences, about an eighth appearing once. Thyroid ultrasound, orbital computed tomography, clinical symptoms, and serum thyroxine and TRAb underpinned diagnoses. Whole-study findings and limits: In blood, most of the thyroid clonotypes expanded above 0.001 were also present.

V usage is TRBV11-2 and J usage is TRBJ2-3; D gene unclear. This TCR was recovered from a man aged 45 to 65 with Graves' ophthalmopathy. The sample consisted of blood. This CDR3 is CASSKYMEDTQYF. CDR3 DNA: TGTGCCAGCAGCAAATATATGGAAGATACGCAGTATTTT.